This TCR beta chain is drawn from a study of response to subunit inactivated influenza vaccine. Study conclusions and caveats: It was the authors' suggestion that each seasonal influenza vaccination recruits few new T cells.

The sample holds many counts of this clonotype. Antigen unknown. This CDR3 region has 14 residues. V dropped 5 bases and J dropped 7; count of bases not matched to a gene: 7. Germline V gene data show CDR1 as SGHTA and CDR2 as FQGNSA. One entry per CDR3 protein results from TCRdb running MiXCR on the RT-PCR reads. The table lists hundreds of thousands of distinct CDR3 sequences, 14% of them singletons. Sequencing was performed on PBMCs from blood, taken around 15 days before vaccination. The chain has TRBV7-2 and TRBJ2-7, with 11 bases matching TRBD2. This clonotype was sampled from a man between 45 and 60 years old who received an inactivated influenza vaccine. CDR3 amino acids: CASSVSGRAEEQYF. CDR3 sequence (DNA): TGTGCCAGCAGCGTTAGCGGGAGGGCTGAGGAGCAGTACTTC. The whole variable domain, remainder taken from reference TRBV7-2 and TRBJ2-7, is GAGVSQSPSNKVTEKGKDVELRCDPISGHTALYWYRQSLGQGLEFLIYFQGNSAPDKSGLPSDRFSAERTGGSVSTLTIQRTQQEDSAVYLCASSVSGRAEEQYFGPGTRLTVT.